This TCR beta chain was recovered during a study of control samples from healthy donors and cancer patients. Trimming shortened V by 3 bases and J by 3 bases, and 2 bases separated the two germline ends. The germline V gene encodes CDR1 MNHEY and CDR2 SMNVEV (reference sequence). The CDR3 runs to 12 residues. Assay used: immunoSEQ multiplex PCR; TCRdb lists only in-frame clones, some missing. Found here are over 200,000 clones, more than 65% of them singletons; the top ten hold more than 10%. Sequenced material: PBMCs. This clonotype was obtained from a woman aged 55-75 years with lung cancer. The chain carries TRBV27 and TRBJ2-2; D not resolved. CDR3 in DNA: TGTGCCAGCAGTTTGTACACCGGGGAGCTGTTTTTT. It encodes CASSLYTGELFF.